The 30 T cell receptor beta chains below come from one sample, sequenced in a study of quantifying T cell responses using KT2 cells (dated by TCRdb to about 2017). Background on the whole study: RNA was DNase-treated and reverse transcribed with TCR alpha and beta constant-region primers, mostly using SuperScript III.

Library method: UMI-ligation and nested PCR. TCRdb shows the sequencer as Illumina MiSeq. A single-stranded oligonucleotide bearing the Illumina SP2 sequence and a UMI was ligated to the 3' end of the cDNA with T4 RNA ligase 1. PCR1 ran 4 cycles (98°C 15 s, 69°C 30 s, 72°C 40 s); the beta primer was an equimolar mix of RC1.1 and RC1.2 covering TRBC1 and TRBC2. In TCRdb, the public reads were trimmed at Q25 with fastp and aligned with MiXCR, with productive beta chains retained. Every entry covers one CDR3 protein and lists the most common genes and DNA from its rows. Counted in this sample were 45,000 to 65,000 distinct CDR3 sequences; 9% to 15% of them appeared once. Jointly, the top ten make up 9.4% of the sample. The sample consisted of PBMCs spiked with cells of the T cell clone KT2. The receptors derive from a human donor.

The rearrangement links TRBV24-1 to TRBJ2-2, with 8 bases fitting TRBD1. This CDR3 has 17 amino acids. V was clipped by 4 bases and J by 5 bases; unmatched bases: 11. The germline gives CDR1 KGHDR, CDR2 SFDVKD. For the CDR3, the DNA is TGTGCCACCAGTGAGTCGACAGGGGCTCTAGGTACCGGGGAGCTGTTTTTT. Protein product: CATSESTGALGTGELFF.

The V call is TRBV9, the J call TRBJ2-1, with D perhaps TRBD1 (5 bases). Germline values: CDR1 SGDLS, CDR2 YYNGEE. Trimming shortened V by 0 bases and J by 4 bases, and 5 bases separated the two germline ends. The CDR3 runs to 13 residues. CDR3 region: CASSVGQYNEQFF. In DNA form, the CDR3 reads TGTGCCAGCAGCGTAGGACAGTACAATGAGCAGTTCTTC.

This clonotype showed up just a few times. The J gene is TRBJ2-2, the V gene TRBV28; D perhaps matches TRBD2 (5 bases). The CDR3 has 13 amino acids. Germline CDR1 MDHEN, CDR2 SYDVKM. The ends were cut back, 7 bases at V and 6 bases at J, with 12 bases in the middle. CDR3 bases: TGTGCCAGCAATCTACTAGGCCCCGGGGAGCTGTTTTTT. Its translation is CASNLLGPGELFF.

The V call is TRBV15, the J call TRBJ2-6; D unclear. Looked up from germline, CDR1 is LNHNV and CDR2 is YYDKDF (reference sequence). CDR3 length: 16 amino acids. V lost 0 bases and J lost 1, with 7 bases in between. CDR3 amino acids: CATSREGDSGANVLTF. Here the CDR3 DNA reads TGTGCCACCAGCAGAGAAGGAGATTCTGGGGCCAACGTCCTGACTTTC.

This clonotype showed up many times. The chain has TRBV29-1 and TRBJ2-3; 7 nucleotides align to TRBD1. This CDR3 comprises 15 residues. Germline CDR1 reads SQVTM; CDR2 reads ANQGSEA. The trim removed 0 bases at V and 0 bases at J, leaving 3 bases unmatched. The CDR3 is CSVEDRDSSTDTQYF. CDR3 coding DNA: TGCAGCGTTGAAGATCGGGACAGTAGCACAGATACGCAGTATTTT.

The chain combines TRBV6-1 with TRBJ2-7; weak D call: TRBD2 (6 bases). Trimming pared 7 bases from V and 2 bases from J, leaving 12 bases between. Germline V gene data show CDR1 as MNHNS and CDR2 as SASEGT. This CDR3 is built from 13 residues. CDR3: CASKPRGTYEQYF. In DNA, the CDR3 is TGTGCCAGCAAGCCGCGGGGAACCTACGAGCAGTACTTC.

This clonotype was seen repeatedly, ten times or more. The V and J genes are TRBV20-1 and TRBJ1-6; D is unclear. The CDR3 runs 12 residues. Between the trimmed V and J ends, which lost 3 bases and 7 bases, there was a span of 7 bases. Germline V lookup: CDR1 DFQATT, CDR2 SNEGSKA (reference sequence). In DNA form, the CDR3 reads TGCAGTGCTAGCCTGGGCAATTCACCCCTCCACTTT. This encodes CSASLGNSPLHF.

The genes are TRBV27 and TRBJ2-5; 13 nucleotides line up with TRBD2. The trim removed 5 bases at V and 5 bases at J, leaving 5 bases unmatched. The CDR3 runs to 15 residues. CDR1 and CDR2 from the germline V gene are MNHEY and SMNVEV (reference sequence). CDR3 sequence (DNA): TGTGCCAGCAGTCTTGGACTAGCGGGGGTCGAGACCCAGTACTTC. Amino acids: CASSLGLAGVETQYF.

This clonotype turned up a few times. This rearrangement joins TRBV14 to TRBJ1-2; unclear D gene. CDR3 length equals 14 residues. Germline values: CDR1 SGHDN, CDR2 FVKESK. V lost 1 base and J lost 1, with 7 bases in between. The CDR3 region has the DNA TGTGCCAGCAGCCAAGCCCCGATTAACTATGGCTACACCTTC. This encodes CASSQAPINYGYTF. Filled out from reference TRBV14 and TRBJ1-2, the complete variable domain reads EAGVTQFPSHSVIEKGQTVTLRCDPISGHDNLYWYRRVMGKEIKFLLHFVKESKQDESGMPNNRFLAERTGGTYSTLKVQPAELEDSGVYFCASSQAPINYGYTFGSGTRLTVV.

J is TRBJ2-7 and V is TRBV29-1; 12 bases line up with TRBD2. V dropped 4 bases and J dropped 7; count of bases not matched to a gene: 5. The CDR3 runs to 13 residues. CDR1 is SQVTM, CDR2 ANQGSEA, per germline. The CDR3 DNA sequence: TGCAGCGTTGGACTAGCGGGAGTGACTGAGCAGTACTTC. Encoded protein: CSVGLAGVTEQYF.

Ten or more counts support this clonotype. V gene TRBV20-1 combines with J gene TRBJ1-1; maybe TRBD1 (5 bases). The CDR3 is 15 residues long. V was trimmed by 0 bases and J by 3 bases, leaving 14 bases between them. Germline V gene sequence: CDR1 DFQATT, CDR2 SNEGSKA (reference sequence). The CDR3 bases are TGCAGTGCTAGAGAGCCTTGGGGGGGTGACACTGAAGCTTTCTTT. It is translated as CSAREPWGGDTEAFF.

This clonotype was detected ten times or more. This chain uses TRBV4-2 with TRBJ2-1; TRBD2 is a possible D gene (5 bases). The CDR3 is made up of 15 amino acids. The germline CDR1 and CDR2 sequences are LGHNA and YNFKEQ. The V gene lost 7 bases and the J gene lost 0 bases, with 13 bases spanning the gap. The CDR3 DNA follows: TGTGCCAGCACCCCAAGCGGAGGCTCCTACAATGAGCAGTTCTTC. This translates into CASTPSGGSYNEQFF.

This clonotype occurred a few times. The CDR3 is CASSPGGRSYEQYF. Here the CDR3 DNA reads TGCGCCAGCAGCCCGGGAGGGCGGTCGTACGAGCAGTACTTC. This chain links TRBV5-1 with TRBJ2-7; 8 nucleotides align to TRBD2. The ends lost 4 bases at V and 4 bases at J; junction bases unmatched: 7. The CDR3 has 14 amino acids. In germline, CDR1 is SGHRS, CDR2 YFSETQ. Complete variable domain (other parts from reference TRBV5-1 and TRBJ2-7): KAGVTQTPRYLIKTRGQQVTLSCSPISGHRSVSWYQQTPGQGLQFLFEYFSETQRNKGNFPGRFSGRQFSNSRSEMNVSTLELGDSALYLCASSPGGRSYEQYFGPGTRLTVT.

This clonotype was seen at least ten times. The chain carries TRBV6-5 and TRBJ1-1, with D hard to call. The germline CDR1 and CDR2 sequences are MNHEY and SVGAGI. CDR3 length equals 13 residues. The V end was cut by 2 bases, the J end by 0 bases, with 4 bases between. The CDR3 nucleotides read TGTGCCAGCAGTTACGACCTGAACACTGAAGCTTTCTTT. Its translation is CASSYDLNTEAFF.

The chain links TRBV20-1 to TRBJ2-1, with 13 bases identical to TRBD2. The CDR3 contains 14 residues. The germline V gene encodes CDR1 DFQATT and CDR2 SNEGSKA (reference sequence). J gave up 6 bases and V 5 bases, and 4 bases lay outside the gene matches. CDR3 protein: CSALRTSGSNEQFF. CDR3 nucleotides: TGCAGTGCTCTAAGGACTAGCGGGAGCAATGAGCAGTTCTTC.

There are a few counts of this clonotype. V and J are TRBV2 and TRBJ2-2; D remains unclear. The germline V and J ends were trimmed by 4 bases and 3 bases, with 6 bases remaining between them. This CDR3 is built from 13 residues. Per germline, CDR1 SNHLY and CDR2 FYNNEI. CDR3 region: CASSGQHTGELFF. The CDR3 DNA reads TGTGCCAGCAGTGGTCAGCACACCGGGGAGCTGTTTTTT.

The J gene is TRBJ2-7, the V gene TRBV20-1; 14 bases match TRBD2. The germline V gene has CDR1 DFQATT and CDR2 SNEGSKA (reference sequence). The junction had 13 bases not matched to a gene; V was cut back by 6 bases and J by 0 bases. The CDR3 runs 18 residues. The CDR3 reads CSAETGTSGSPGSYEQYF. The CDR3 nucleotides read TGCAGTGCCGAAACCGGGACTAGCGGGAGCCCTGGCTCCTACGAGCAGTACTTC.

This clonotype has a handful of counts. CDR3 amino acids: CASSENYGYTF. CDR3 bases: TGTGCCAGCAGCGAAAACTATGGCTACACCTTC. This rearrangement joins TRBV6-6 to TRBJ1-2; D is undetermined. Per germline, CDR1 MNHNY and CDR2 SVGAGI (reference sequence). The CDR3 contains 11 residues. Trimming removed 6 bases at V and 2 bases at J, with 4 bases between.

This chain connects TRBV7-2 to TRBJ2-7; 14 bases fit TRBD2. CDR3 length: 15 amino acids. Per the germline V gene, CDR1 is SGHTA and CDR2 is FQGNSA. V gave up 4 bases and J gave up 6 bases; unmatched junction bases: 5. The CDR3, as DNA: TGTGCCAGCAGCTCGGGACTAGCGGGAGTGATCGAGCAGTACTTC. Its protein is CASSSGLAGVIEQYF.

V is TRBV7-2 and J is TRBJ2-1, with D perhaps matching TRBD2 (6 bases). Trimming left V 1 base short and J 0 bases short, with 16 bases between. The CDR3 extends over 18 amino acids. The germline V gene has CDR1 SGHTA and CDR2 FQGNSA. The CDR3 protein is CASSLGPPGASSYNEQFF. CDR3 nucleotide sequence: TGTGCCAGCAGCTTAGGCCCCCCGGGAGCGAGCTCCTACAATGAGCAGTTCTTC.

This chain links TRBV6-5 with TRBJ1-6; 8 bases align to TRBD1. V was pared by 6 bases and J by 7 bases, with 8 bases of the junction left unmatched. The CDR3 loop spans 15 amino acids. From germline, CDR1 is MNHEY and CDR2 SVGAGI. The CDR3 reads CASSYGDRLNSPLHF. CDR3 coding DNA: TGTGCCAGCAGCTACGGGGACAGGTTGAATTCACCCCTCCACTTT.

The gene calls are TRBV18 and TRBJ2-5, with D unclear. The V gene's germline CDR1 is KGHSH and CDR2 LQKENI. This CDR3 is 13 amino acids long. V was shortened by 3 bases and J by 1 base, with 6 bases between the two germline ends. The CDR3 spells CASSPPFQETQYF. The CDR3, as DNA: TGTGCCAGCTCACCTCCCTTCCAAGAGACCCAGTACTTC.

There are a few counts of this clonotype. In nucleotides, the CDR3 is TGTGCCAGCAGTTCAGAGCAGGGAGTCGGGACTGAAGCTTTCTTT. Translated, it gives CASSSEQGVGTEAFF. The chain carries TRBV6-6 and TRBJ1-1, with D maybe TRBD1 (5 bases). Germline V gene lookup returns CDR1 MNHNY and CDR2 SVGAGI (reference sequence). The V and J ends lost 4 bases and 5 bases respectively, with 17 bases between them. CDR3 length equals 15 residues.

This clonotype has just a few counts. V and J are TRBV12-5 and TRBJ2-3; D is tentatively TRBD1 or TRBD2 (5 bases each). Trimming removed 3 bases at V and 3 bases at J, with 13 bases between. The CDR3 loop spans 15 amino acids. The germline V gene encodes CDR1 LGHNT and CDR2 FRNRAP. The CDR3 is CASGFRDPSTDTQYF. CDR3 nucleotides: TGTGCTAGTGGTTTCCGGGACCCCAGTACAGATACGCAGTATTTT. Full variable domain (missing parts from reference TRBV12-5 and TRBJ2-3): DARVTQTPRHKVTEMGQEVTMRCQPILGHNTVFWYRQTMMQGLELLAYFRNRAPLDDSGMPKDRFSAEMPDATLATLKIQPSEPRDSAVYFCASGFRDPSTDTQYFGPGTRLTVL.

This clonotype was observed a few times. The V call is TRBV12-3 or TRBV12-4, the J call TRBJ1-2, with a possible D match to TRBD1 (5 bases). The V and J ends lost 3 bases and 7 bases respectively, with 18 bases between them. CDR3 length: 15 residues. The CDR3 sequence is CASSFIPGPLGGYTF. The CDR3 coding sequence is TGTGCCAGCAGTTTTATTCCAGGGCCCCTCGGTGGCTACACCTTC.

The chain recombines TRBV3-1 with TRBJ1-5; the D is unclear. CDR3 length equals 13 residues. Germline assignment: CDR1 LGHDT and CDR2 YNNKEL (reference sequence). With 3 bases removed from V and 6 bases from J, the gap between germline ends came to 9 bases. The CDR3: CASSQGMGQPQHF. CDR3 nucleotide sequence: TGTGCCAGCAGCCAGGGTATGGGTCAGCCCCAGCATTTT.

As DNA, the CDR3 is TGTGCCAGCAGCCAAGCGGGCTCCAGGGGGCCGAAAGATACGCAGTATTTT. Encoded protein: CASSQAGSRGPKDTQYF. The rearrangement links TRBV3-1 to TRBJ2-3, with 8 bases aligning to TRBD1. The CDR3 has 17 residues. Germline V gene data show CDR1 as LGHDT and CDR2 as YNNKEL (reference sequence). The V and J ends lost 1 base and 5 bases, in that order; junction bases with no gene match: 11.

This clonotype was counted ten times or more. The chain has TRBV20-1 and TRBJ1-6; D not certain. CDR1 and CDR2 (germline): DFQATT, SNEGSKA (reference sequence). V lost 1 base, J lost 5 bases, and 9 bases lay in between. CDR3 size: 14 residues. The CDR3 nucleotides read TGCAGTGCTAGAGCTGGGGAAGATAATTCACCCCTCCACTTT. Residues: CSARAGEDNSPLHF.

At least ten counts were recorded for this clonotype. The chain uses TRBV3-1 and TRBJ2-3; a weak D match, TRBD2 (6 bases). Germline V gene sequence: CDR1 LGHDT, CDR2 YNNKEL (reference sequence). Trimming cost V 2 bases and J 3 bases, with 18 bases left between them. CDR3 length: 17 residues. In DNA, the CDR3 is TGTGCCAGCAGCCAATCTGGGACTTCCAGGAAGACAGATACGCAGTATTTT. Protein product: CASSQSGTSRKTDTQYF.

The gene calls are TRBV2 and TRBJ2-3, with TRBD1 matching 7 bases. The CDR3 runs to 16 residues. Germline values: CDR1 SNHLY, CDR2 FYNNEI. With V trimmed by 5 bases and J by 2 bases, 10 bases remained unmatched. The chain's CDR3 is CASSKWTGSATDTQYF. CDR3 in DNA: TGTGCCAGCAGTAAGTGGACAGGATCCGCCACAGATACGCAGTATTTT.